The 2 T cell receptor beta chains listed next were all sequenced from one sample in a study of Ad26.COV2.S vaccination and SARS-CoV-2 variants. The treatment is: approximately 18 received Ad26.COV2.S at low or high dose, single or two shots; roughly five received placebo; per-sample allocation not given. Collection of samples fell on day 63 after the first vaccine or placebo injection. The repertoire was sequenced with immunoSEQ multiplex PCR; TCRdb's copy has only in-frame clones and lacks some. In the table there are roughly 410,000 clones, about four fifths of which are singletons. The sample here was peripheral blood, taken in a trial of Ad26.COV2.S vaccine versus placebo. Source of these receptors: a person between 18 and 60 years old who received the Ad26.COV2.S COVID-19 vaccine or a placebo.

The V gene is TRBV7-3, the J gene TRBJ1-5; the D is unclear. V dropped 7 bases and J dropped 2 bases, with 15 bases sitting between them. Germline CDR1 is SGHTA and CDR2 is FQGTGA. The CDR3 consists of 15 residues. This chain's CDR3 is CASTWRGLGNQPQHF. The CDR3, as DNA: TGTGCCAGCACCTGGCGAGGTTTGGGCAATCAGCCCCAGCATTTT.

The genes are TRBV9 and TRBJ1-6; possible D gene TRBD1, 6 bases. V was pared by 1 base and J by 12 bases, with 17 bases between. This CDR3 is built from 15 residues. CDR1 and CDR2 (germline): SGDLS, YYNGEE. The CDR3 is CASSVNQDSSIPLHF. In nucleotides, the CDR3 is TGTGCCAGCAGCGTAAATCAGGACAGCTCTATACCCCTCCACTTT.